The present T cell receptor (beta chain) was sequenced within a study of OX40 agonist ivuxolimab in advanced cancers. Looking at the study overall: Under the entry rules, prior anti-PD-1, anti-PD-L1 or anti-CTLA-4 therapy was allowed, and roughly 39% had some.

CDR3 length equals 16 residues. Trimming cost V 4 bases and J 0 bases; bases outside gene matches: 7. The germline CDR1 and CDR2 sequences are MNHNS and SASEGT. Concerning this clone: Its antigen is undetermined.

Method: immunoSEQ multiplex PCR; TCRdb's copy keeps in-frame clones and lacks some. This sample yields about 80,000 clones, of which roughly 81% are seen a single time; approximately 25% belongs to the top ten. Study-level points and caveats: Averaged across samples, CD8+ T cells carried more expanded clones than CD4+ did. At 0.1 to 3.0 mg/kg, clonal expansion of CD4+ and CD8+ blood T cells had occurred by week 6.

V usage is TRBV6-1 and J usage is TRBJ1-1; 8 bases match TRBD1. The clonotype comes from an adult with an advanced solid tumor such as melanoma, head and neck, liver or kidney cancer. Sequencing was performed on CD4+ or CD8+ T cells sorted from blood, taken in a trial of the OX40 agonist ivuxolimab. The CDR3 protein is CASSVDRGRLNTEAFF. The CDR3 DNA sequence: TGTGCCAGCAGTGTCGACAGGGGAAGATTGAACACTGAAGCTTTCTTT.